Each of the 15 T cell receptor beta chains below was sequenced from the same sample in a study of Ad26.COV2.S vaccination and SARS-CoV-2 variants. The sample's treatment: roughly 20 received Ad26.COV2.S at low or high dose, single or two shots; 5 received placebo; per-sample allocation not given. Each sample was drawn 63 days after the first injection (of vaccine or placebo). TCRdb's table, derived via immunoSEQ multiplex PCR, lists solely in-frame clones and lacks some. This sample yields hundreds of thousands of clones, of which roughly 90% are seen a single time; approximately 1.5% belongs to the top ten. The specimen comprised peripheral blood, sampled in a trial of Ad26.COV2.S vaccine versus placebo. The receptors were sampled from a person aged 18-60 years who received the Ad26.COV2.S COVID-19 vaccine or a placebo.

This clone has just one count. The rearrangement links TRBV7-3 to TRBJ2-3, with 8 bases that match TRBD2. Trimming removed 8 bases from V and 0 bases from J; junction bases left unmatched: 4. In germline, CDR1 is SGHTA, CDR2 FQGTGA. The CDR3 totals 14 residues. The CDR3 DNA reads TGTGCCAGCGCGGGGGGCCTTAGCACAGATACGCAGTATTTT. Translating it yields CASAGGLSTDTQYF.

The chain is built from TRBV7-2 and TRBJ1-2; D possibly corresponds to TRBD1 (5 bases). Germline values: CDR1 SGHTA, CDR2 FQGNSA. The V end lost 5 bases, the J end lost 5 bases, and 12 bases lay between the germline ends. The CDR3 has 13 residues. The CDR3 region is CASSLSGTYGYTF. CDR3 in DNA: TGTGCCAGCAGCCTCTCCGGGACGTATGGCTACACCTTC.

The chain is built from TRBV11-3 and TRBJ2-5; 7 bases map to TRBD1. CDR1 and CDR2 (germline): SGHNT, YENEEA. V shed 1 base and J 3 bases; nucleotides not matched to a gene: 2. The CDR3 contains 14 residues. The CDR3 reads CASSLAGTEETQYF. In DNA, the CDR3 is TGTGCCAGCAGCTTAGCCGGGACAGAAGAGACCCAGTACTTC.

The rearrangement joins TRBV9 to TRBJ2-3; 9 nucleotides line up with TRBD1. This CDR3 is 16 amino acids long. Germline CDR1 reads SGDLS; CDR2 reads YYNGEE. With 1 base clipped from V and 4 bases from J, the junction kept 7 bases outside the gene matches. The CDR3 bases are TGTGCCAGCAGCGTAAAGGGACAGGGCGGTTCAGATACGCAGTATTTT. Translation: CASSVKGQGGSDTQYF. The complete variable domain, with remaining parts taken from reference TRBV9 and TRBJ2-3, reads DSGVTQTPKHLITATGQRVTLRCSPRSGDLSVYWYQQSLDQGLQFLIQYYNGEERAKGNILERFSAQQFPDLHSELNLSSLELGDSALYFCASSVKGQGGSDTQYFGPGTRLTVL.

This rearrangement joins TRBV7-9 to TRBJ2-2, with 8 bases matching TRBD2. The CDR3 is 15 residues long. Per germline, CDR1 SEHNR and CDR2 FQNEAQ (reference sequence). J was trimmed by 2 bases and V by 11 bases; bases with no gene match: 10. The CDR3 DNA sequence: TGTGCCTTGGGACTAGTCGGGGAAAACACCGGGGAGCTGTTTTTT. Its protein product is CALGLVGENTGELFF.

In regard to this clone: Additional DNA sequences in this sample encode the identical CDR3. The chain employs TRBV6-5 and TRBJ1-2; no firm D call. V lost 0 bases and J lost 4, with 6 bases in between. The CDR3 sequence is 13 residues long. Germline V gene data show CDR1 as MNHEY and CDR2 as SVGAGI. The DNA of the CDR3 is TGTGCCAGCAGTTACTCGAATAGCTATGGCTACACCTTC. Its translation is CASSYSNSYGYTF.

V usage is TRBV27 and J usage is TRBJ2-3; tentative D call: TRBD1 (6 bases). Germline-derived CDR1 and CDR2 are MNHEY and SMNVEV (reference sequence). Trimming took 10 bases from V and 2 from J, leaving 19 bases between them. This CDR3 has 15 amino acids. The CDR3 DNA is TGTGCCACCGCCAGGGGTGGTCTCCCCACAGATACGCAGTATTTT. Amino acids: CATARGGLPTDTQYF.

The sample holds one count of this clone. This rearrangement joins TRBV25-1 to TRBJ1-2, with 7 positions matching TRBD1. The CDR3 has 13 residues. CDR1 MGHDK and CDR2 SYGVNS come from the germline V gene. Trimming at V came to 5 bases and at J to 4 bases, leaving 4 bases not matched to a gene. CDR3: CASSMAGGYGYTF. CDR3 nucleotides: TGTGCCAGCAGTATGGCAGGGGGCTATGGCTACACCTTC.

The CDR3 here is CASKGVTDTQYF. The CDR3 coding sequence is TGTGCCAGTAAAGGGGTGACAGATACGCAGTATTTT. The chain joins TRBV19 to TRBJ2-3; D might be TRBD1 (5 bases). V was trimmed by 7 bases and J by 3 bases, leaving 8 bases between them. Germline-derived CDR1 and CDR2 are LNHDA and SQIVND (reference sequence). The CDR3 length is 12 residues.

The CDR3 sequence is CATSRDPSGSYEQFF. The CDR3 DNA reads as TGTGCCACCAGCAGAGACCCTAGCGGGAGCTATGAGCAGTTCTTC. The chain joins TRBV15 to TRBJ2-1; 10 bases align to TRBD2. The CDR3 extends over 15 amino acids. CDR1 is LNHNV and CDR2 is YYDKDF in the germline V gene (reference sequence). Trimming cost V 0 bases and J 8 bases; bases outside gene matches: 4.

The CDR3 nucleotides are TGTGCCATCAGTCAAGGCGGAGGCGACGGTTCACCCCTCCACTTT. Amino acid sequence: CAISQGGGDGSPLHF. This chain uses TRBV10-3 with TRBJ1-6; D remains ambiguous. The CDR3 is made up of 15 amino acids. V shed 5 bases and J shed 9 bases, with 17 bases lying between them. Germline CDR1 is ENHRY and CDR2 is SYGVKD.

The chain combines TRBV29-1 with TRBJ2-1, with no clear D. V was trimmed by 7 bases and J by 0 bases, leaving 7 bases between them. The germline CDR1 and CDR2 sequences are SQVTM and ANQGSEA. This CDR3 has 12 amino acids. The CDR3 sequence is CSAGDSYNEQFF. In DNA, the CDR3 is TGCAGCGCTGGGGACTCCTACAATGAGCAGTTCTTC.

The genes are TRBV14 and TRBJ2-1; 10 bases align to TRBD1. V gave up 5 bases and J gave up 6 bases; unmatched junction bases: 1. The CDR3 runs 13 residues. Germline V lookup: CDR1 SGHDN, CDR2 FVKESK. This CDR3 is CASSGDRGNEQFF. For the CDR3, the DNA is TGTGCCAGCAGCGGGGACAGGGGCAATGAGCAGTTCTTC.

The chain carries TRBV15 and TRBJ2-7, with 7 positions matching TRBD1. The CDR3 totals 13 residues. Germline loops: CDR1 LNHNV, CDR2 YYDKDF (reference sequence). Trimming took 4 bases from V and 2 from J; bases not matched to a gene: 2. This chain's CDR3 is CATSKDRTYEQYF. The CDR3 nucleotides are TGTGCCACCAGCAAGGACAGGACCTACGAGCAGTACTTC.

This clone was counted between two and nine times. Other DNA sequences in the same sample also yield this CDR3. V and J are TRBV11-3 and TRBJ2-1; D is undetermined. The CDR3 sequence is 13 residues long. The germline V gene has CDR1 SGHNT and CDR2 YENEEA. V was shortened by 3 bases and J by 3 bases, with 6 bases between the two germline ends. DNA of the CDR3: TGTGCCAGCAGCTTGTACAGCTACAATGAGCAGTTCTTC. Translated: CASSLYSYNEQFF.